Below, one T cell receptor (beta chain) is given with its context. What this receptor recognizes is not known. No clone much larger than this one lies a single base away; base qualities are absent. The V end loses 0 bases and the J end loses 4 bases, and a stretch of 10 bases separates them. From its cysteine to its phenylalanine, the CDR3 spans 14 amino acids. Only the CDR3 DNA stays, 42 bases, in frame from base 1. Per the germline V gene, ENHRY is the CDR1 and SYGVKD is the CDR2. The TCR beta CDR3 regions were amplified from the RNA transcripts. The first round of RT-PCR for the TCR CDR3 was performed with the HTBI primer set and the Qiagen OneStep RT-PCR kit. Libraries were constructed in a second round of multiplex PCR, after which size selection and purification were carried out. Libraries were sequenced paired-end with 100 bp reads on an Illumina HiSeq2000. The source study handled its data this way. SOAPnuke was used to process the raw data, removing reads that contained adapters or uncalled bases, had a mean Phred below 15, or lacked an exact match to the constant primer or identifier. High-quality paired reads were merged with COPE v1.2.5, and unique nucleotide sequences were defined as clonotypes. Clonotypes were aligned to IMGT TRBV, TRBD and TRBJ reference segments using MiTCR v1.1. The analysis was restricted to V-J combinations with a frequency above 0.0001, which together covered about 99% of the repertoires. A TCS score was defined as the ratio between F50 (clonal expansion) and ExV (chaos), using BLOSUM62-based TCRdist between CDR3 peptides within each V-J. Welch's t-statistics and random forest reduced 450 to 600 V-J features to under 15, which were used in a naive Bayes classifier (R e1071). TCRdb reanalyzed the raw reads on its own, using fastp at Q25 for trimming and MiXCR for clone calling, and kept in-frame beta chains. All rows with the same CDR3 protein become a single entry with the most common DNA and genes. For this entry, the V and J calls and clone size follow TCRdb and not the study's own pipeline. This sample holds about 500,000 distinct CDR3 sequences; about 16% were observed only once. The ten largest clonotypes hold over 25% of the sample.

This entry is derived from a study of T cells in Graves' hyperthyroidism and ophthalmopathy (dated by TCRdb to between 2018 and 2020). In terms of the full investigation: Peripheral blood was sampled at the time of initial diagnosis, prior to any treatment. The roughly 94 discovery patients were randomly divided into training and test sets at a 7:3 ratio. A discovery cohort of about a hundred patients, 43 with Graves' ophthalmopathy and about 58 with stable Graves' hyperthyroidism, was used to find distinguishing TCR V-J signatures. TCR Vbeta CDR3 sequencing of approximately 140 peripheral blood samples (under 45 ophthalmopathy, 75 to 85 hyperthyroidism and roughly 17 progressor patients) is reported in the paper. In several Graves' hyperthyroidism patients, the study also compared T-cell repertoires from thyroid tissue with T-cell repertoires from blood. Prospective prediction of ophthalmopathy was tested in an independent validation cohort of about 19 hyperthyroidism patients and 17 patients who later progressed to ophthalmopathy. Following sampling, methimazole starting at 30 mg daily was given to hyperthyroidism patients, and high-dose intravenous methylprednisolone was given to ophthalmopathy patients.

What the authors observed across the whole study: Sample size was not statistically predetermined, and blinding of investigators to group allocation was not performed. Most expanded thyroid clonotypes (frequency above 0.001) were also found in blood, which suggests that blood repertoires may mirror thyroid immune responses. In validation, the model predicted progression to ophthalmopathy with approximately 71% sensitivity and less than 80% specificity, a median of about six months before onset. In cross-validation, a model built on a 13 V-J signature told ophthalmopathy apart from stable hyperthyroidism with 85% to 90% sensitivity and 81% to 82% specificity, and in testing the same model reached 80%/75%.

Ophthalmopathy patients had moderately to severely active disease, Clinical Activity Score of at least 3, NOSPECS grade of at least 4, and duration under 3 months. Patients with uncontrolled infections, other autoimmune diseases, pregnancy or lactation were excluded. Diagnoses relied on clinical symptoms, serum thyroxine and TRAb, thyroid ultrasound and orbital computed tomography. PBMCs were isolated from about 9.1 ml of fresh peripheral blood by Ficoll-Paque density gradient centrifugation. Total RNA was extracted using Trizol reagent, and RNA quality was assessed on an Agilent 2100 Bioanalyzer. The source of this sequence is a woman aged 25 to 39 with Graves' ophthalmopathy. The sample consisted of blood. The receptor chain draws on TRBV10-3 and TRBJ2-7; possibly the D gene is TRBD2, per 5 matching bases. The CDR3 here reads CAISESLRGYEQYF. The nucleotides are TGTGCCATCAGTGAGTCGCTTCGGGGTTACGAGCAGTACTTC.